These 22 T cell receptor beta chains were sequenced from one sample in a study of blood T cell repertoires in COVID-19. Some clones are missing from TCRdb's copy, which holds only in-frame ones; the method was immunoSEQ multiplex PCR. The table records about 220,000 clones, more than 65% of them present only once. Input material: peripheral blood. The receptors come from a woman in her twenties or thirties who had recovered from COVID-19.

The chain employs TRBV9 and TRBJ1-1; tentative D call: TRBD1 (6 bases). Trimming removed 6 bases at V and 4 bases at J, with 16 bases between. This CDR3 is built from 14 residues. Germline values: CDR1 SGDLS, CDR2 YYNGEE. CDR3 DNA: TGTGCCAGCACCAAGGGTGGGGGCCCCACTGAAGCTTTCTTT. Encoded protein: CASTKGGGPTEAFF.

J is TRBJ2-7 and V is TRBV19; TRBD2 might be the D (5 bases). Germline-derived CDR1 and CDR2 are LNHDA and SQIVND (reference sequence). The V and J ends lost 5 bases and 6 bases respectively, with 11 bases between them. The CDR3 covers 12 residues. In DNA, the CDR3 is TGTGCCAGTAGTTCTGCGGGCCGCGAGCAGTACTTC. This sequence encodes CASSSAGREQYF.

V gene TRBV5-6 combines with J gene TRBJ2-3; TRBD2 matches at 13 bases. Germline lookup yields CDR1 SGHDT and CDR2 YYEEEE. The V gene end was trimmed by 2 bases and the J gene end by 1 base; junction bases not matched to a gene: 7. The CDR3 is made up of 18 amino acids. The CDR3: CASSFGTSGNTGTDTQYF. In DNA, the CDR3 is TGTGCCAGCAGCTTTGGGACTAGCGGGAACACAGGCACAGATACGCAGTATTTT.

The CDR3 sequence is CAWSGQGRNEQYF. The DNA for the CDR3 is TGTGCCTGGAGTGGACAGGGGCGAAACGAGCAGTACTTC. The chain recombines TRBV30 with TRBJ2-7, with TRBD1 matching 8 bases. V lost 1 base, J lost 5 bases, and 4 bases stayed unmatched. This CDR3 is 13 amino acids long. Germline V CDR1 and CDR2: GTSNPN, SVGIG (reference sequence).

In its sample, this clone was seen many times. The rearrangement links TRBV6-5 to TRBJ2-1; no reliable D call. CDR3 size: 13 residues. V was clipped by 6 bases and J by 5 bases, with 11 bases between them. The germline gives CDR1 MNHEY, CDR2 SVGAGI. Here the CDR3 DNA reads TGTGCCAGCAGACAGAGCCCCAACAATGAGCAGTTCTTC. This gives the protein CASRQSPNNEQFF.

The chain links TRBV5-4 to TRBJ2-1; 12 bases agree with TRBD1. Germline V gene data show CDR1 as SGHNT and CDR2 as YYREEE (reference sequence). Unmatched junction bases numbered 23, after V lost 4 bases and J lost 9 bases. The length of the CDR3 is 20 residues. The CDR3 loop is CASSGSGTGGVKVAGSEQFF. As DNA, the CDR3 is TGTGCCAGCAGCGGATCCGGGACAGGGGGCGTAAAGGTGGCTGGGAGTGAGCAGTTCTTC.

The chain has TRBV6-5 and TRBJ1-6, with D hard to call. Deletions cut 0 bases from V and 6 bases from J, with 9 bases between. This CDR3 is 15 amino acids long. In germline, CDR1 is MNHEY, CDR2 SVGAGI. The CDR3 spells CASSYSNAVNSPLHF. The CDR3 coding sequence is TGTGCCAGCAGTTACTCGAACGCGGTTAATTCACCCCTCCACTTT.

The sample holds a few counts of this clone. The chain couples TRBV5-5 to TRBJ1-5; the D gene is possibly TRBD1 (5 bases). The CDR3 contains 13 residues. The germline CDR1 and CDR2 sequences are SGHKS and YYEKEE (reference sequence). V was pared by 4 bases and J by 5 bases, with 10 bases between. The CDR3 spells CASSPGLHQPQHF. CDR3 coding DNA: TGTGCCAGCAGCCCGGGACTTCATCAGCCCCAGCATTTT.

This clone was seen only a few times. This chain joins TRBV15 and TRBJ1-2; no firm D call. The germline V gene has CDR1 LNHNV and CDR2 YYDKDF (reference sequence). V was shortened by 6 bases and J by 2 bases, with 10 bases between the two germline ends. This CDR3 has 13 residues. CDR3 sequence (DNA): TGTGCCACCAGAGGGCGGGAAAACTATGGCTACACCTTC. Translated: CATRGRENYGYTF.

This clone was seen only a few times. V usage is TRBV9 and J usage is TRBJ1-5; TRBD1 agrees at 11 bases. CDR1 is SGDLS and CDR2 is YYNGEE in the germline V gene. The CDR3 has 15 amino acids. The trim removed 4 bases at V and 2 bases at J, leaving 2 bases unmatched. In nucleotides, the CDR3 is TGTGCCAGCAGCCGGACAGGGGGCGGCAATCAGCCCCAGCATTTT. It is translated as CASSRTGGGNQPQHF.

This clone was observed a handful of times. The rearrangement links TRBV12-3 or TRBV12-4 to TRBJ2-3; D call uncertain. V lost 1 base and J 8 bases, leaving 10 bases between the germline ends. CDR3 length: 13 residues. The CDR3 nucleotides read TGTGCCAGCAGTTTAGACCTAAGCTCTACGCAGTATTTT. Translated, it gives CASSLDLSSTQYF.

The chain links TRBV24-1 to TRBJ2-7, with a weak D call TRBD1 (6 bases). This CDR3 comprises 13 residues. Germline CDR1 and CDR2: KGHDR and SFDVKD. Trimming cost V 0 bases and J 5 bases, with 7 bases left between them. In DNA, the CDR3 is TGTGCCACCAGTGATTTGGACAGGCACGAGCAGTACTTC. This translates into CATSDLDRHEQYF.

J is TRBJ2-5 and V is TRBV2; the match to TRBD1 covers 7 bases. The germline gives CDR1 SNHLY, CDR2 FYNNEI. V gave up 4 bases and J gave up 0 bases; unmatched junction bases: 5. CDR3 length: 15 residues. DNA for the CDR3: TGTGCCAGCAGTGCAGACAGGGAATACCAAGAGACCCAGTACTTC. This translates into CASSADREYQETQYF. Complete variable domain (other parts from reference TRBV2 and TRBJ2-5): EPEVTQTPSHQVTQMGQEVILRCVPISNHLYFYWYRQILGQKVEFLVSFYNNEISEKSEIFDDQFSVERPDGSNFTLKIRSTKLEDSAMYFCASSADREYQETQYFGPGTRLLVL.

The chain links TRBV27 to TRBJ2-7, with TRBD2 matching over 10 bases. V was pared by 1 base and J by 3 bases, with 6 bases of the junction left unmatched. The CDR3 sequence is 16 residues long. The germline V gene has CDR1 MNHEY and CDR2 SMNVEV (reference sequence). The CDR3 is CASSLWGSSGSYEQYF. DNA for the CDR3: TGTGCCAGCAGTTTATGGGGTTCTAGCGGGAGCTACGAGCAGTACTTC.

CDR3 protein: CASSPDSNTIYF. The DNA for the CDR3 is TGTGCCAGCAGCCCCGACTCAAACACCATATATTTT. The chain is built from TRBV5-4 and TRBJ1-3; the D is unclear. V dropped 4 bases and J dropped 6 bases, with 8 bases sitting between them. Germline V gene data show CDR1 as SGHNT and CDR2 as YYREEE (reference sequence). CDR3 length: 12 amino acids.

The CDR3 region has the DNA TGTGCCAGCAGCTTAGTATACGGCACAGCCTACGAGCAGTACTTC. Protein product: CASSLVYGTAYEQYF. The chain links TRBV5-6 to TRBJ2-7; D uncertain. V lost 2 bases and J 2 bases, leaving 14 bases between the germline ends. The V gene's germline CDR1 is SGHDT and CDR2 YYEEEE. The CDR3 sequence is 15 residues long.

The rearrangement joins TRBV7-6 to TRBJ2-7; perhaps TRBD2 as D (6 bases). V was shortened by 5 bases and J by 1 base, with 15 bases between the two germline ends. CDR3 size: 15 residues. In germline, CDR1 is SGHVS, CDR2 FNYEAQ. CDR3 loop: CASSRGGAGSYEQYF. CDR3 sequence (DNA): TGTGCCAGCAGCCGCGGTGGAGCGGGTTCCTACGAGCAGTACTTC.

The chain uses TRBV19 and TRBJ2-6; tentative D call: TRBD1 (5 bases). The CDR3 is made up of 17 amino acids. Trimming took off 5 bases at V and 1 base at J, with 15 bases between the two ends. Looked up from germline, CDR1 is LNHDA and CDR2 is SQIVND (reference sequence). The CDR3 DNA reads TGTGCCAGTAGTGCCCAGACAGACGCTTCTGGGGCCAACGTCCTGACTTTC. It is translated as CASSAQTDASGANVLTF.

The rearrangement joins TRBV25-1 to TRBJ1-3; D unresolved. The CDR3 contains 11 residues. Germline-derived CDR1 and CDR2 are MGHDK and SYGVNS. The V gene lost 7 bases and the J gene lost 3 bases, with 4 bases spanning the gap. The CDR3 coding sequence is TGTGCCAGCATTCGTGGAAACACCATATATTTT. This codes for CASIRGNTIYF.

This chain connects TRBV5-5 to TRBJ2-7, with no clear D. The CDR3 is made up of 14 amino acids. In germline, CDR1 is SGHKS, CDR2 YYEKEE (reference sequence). V dropped 4 bases and J dropped 2 bases, with 13 bases sitting between them. CDR3: CASSTSPGAYEQYF. CDR3 DNA: TGTGCCAGCAGCACCTCACCCGGAGCCTACGAGCAGTACTTC.

This clone was observed a few times. Here the CDR3 reads CAIQTDSTDTQYF. The CDR3 region has the DNA TGTGCCATTCAGACAGATTCCACAGATACGCAGTATTTT. The chain has TRBV24-1 and TRBJ2-3; weak D call: TRBD1 (5 bases). CDR1 is KGHDR and CDR2 is SFDVKD in the germline V gene. The CDR3 extends over 13 amino acids. V gave up 11 bases and J gave up 2 bases, with 13 bases separating them.

This sequence joins TRBV30 and TRBJ1-6, with D perhaps matching TRBD1 (5 bases). V lost 7 bases and J lost 8, with 18 bases in between. CDR1 and CDR2 (germline): GTSNPN, SVGIG (reference sequence). The CDR3 runs to 14 residues. The CDR3: CALRDLGEHSPLHF. The CDR3 DNA reads TGTGCCTTAAGGGACTTGGGAGAGCATTCACCCCTCCACTTT.